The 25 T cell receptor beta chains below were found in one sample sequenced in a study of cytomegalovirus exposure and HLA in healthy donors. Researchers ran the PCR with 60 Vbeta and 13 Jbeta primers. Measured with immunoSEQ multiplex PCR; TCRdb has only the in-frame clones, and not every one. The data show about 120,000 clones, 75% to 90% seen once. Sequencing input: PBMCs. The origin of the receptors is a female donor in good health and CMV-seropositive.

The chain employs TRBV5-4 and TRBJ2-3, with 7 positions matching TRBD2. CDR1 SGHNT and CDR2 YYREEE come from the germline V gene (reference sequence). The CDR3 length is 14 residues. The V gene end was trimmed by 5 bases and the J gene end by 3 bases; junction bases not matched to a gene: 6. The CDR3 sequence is CASRAKGGTDTQYF. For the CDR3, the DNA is TGTGCCAGCAGGGCAAAGGGAGGGACAGATACGCAGTATTTT.

The chain's CDR3 is CASSPHPGQGVLQSGYTF. The CDR3 DNA reads TGTGCCAGTAGTCCGCACCCGGGACAGGGGGTTCTTCAGAGTGGCTACACCTTC. This rearrangement joins TRBV19 to TRBJ1-2; 11 bases map to TRBD1. The V gene's germline CDR1 is LNHDA and CDR2 SQIVND (reference sequence). The trim removed 5 bases at V and 7 bases at J, leaving 18 bases unmatched. There are 18 residues in the CDR3.

Here the CDR3 DNA reads TGTGCCAGCAGTGGCGGGACAGGGTCTGGATATAATTCACCCCTCCACTTT. Encoded protein: CASSGGTGSGYNSPLHF. The V gene is TRBV6-1, the J gene TRBJ1-6, with 9 bases identical to TRBD1. Germline V gene sequence: CDR1 MNHNS, CDR2 SASEGT. The CDR3 covers 17 residues. V lost 4 bases to trimming and J lost 4 bases; unmatched junction nucleotides: 8.

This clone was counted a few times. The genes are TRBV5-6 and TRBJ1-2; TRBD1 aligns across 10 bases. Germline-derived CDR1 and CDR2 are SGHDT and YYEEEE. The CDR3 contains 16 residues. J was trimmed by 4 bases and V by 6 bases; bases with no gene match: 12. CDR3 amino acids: CASTRLGTGAAYGYTF. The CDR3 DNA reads TGTGCCAGCACCCGACTCGGGACAGGGGCGGCCTATGGCTACACCTTC.

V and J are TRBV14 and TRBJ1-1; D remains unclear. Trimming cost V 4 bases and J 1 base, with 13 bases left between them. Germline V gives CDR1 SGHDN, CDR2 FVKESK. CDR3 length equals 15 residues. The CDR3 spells CASSLMAGRNTEAFF. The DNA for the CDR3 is TGTGCCAGCAGCCTTATGGCCGGGAGGAACACTGAAGCTTTCTTT.

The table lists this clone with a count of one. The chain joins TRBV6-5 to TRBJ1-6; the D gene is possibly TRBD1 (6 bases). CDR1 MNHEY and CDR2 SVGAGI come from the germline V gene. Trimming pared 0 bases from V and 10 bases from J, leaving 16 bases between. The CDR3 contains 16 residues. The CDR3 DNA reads TGTGCCAGCAGTTACTCTCGTGGACAGATAACCTCACCCCTCCACTTT. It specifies CASSYSRGQITSPLHF.

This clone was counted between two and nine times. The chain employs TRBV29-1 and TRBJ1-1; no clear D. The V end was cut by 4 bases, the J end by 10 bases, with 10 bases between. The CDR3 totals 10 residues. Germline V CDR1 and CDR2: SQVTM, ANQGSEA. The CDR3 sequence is CSVGGPVAFF. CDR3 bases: TGCAGCGTTGGTGGGCCCGTAGCTTTCTTT.

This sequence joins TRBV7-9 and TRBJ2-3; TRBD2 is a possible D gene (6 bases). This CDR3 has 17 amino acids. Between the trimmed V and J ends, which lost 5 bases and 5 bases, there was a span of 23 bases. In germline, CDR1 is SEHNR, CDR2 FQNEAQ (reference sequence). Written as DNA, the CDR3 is TGTGCCAGCAGCCCTCCAGTCGCGACTAGTATCCTAGATACGCAGTATTTT. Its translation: CASSPPVATSILDTQYF. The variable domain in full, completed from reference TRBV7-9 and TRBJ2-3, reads DTGVSQNPRHKITKRGQNVTFRCDPISEHNRLYWYRQTLGQGPEFLTYFQNEAQLEKSRLLSDRFSAERPKGSFSTLEIQRTEQGDSAMYLCASSPPVATSILDTQYFGPGTRLTVL.

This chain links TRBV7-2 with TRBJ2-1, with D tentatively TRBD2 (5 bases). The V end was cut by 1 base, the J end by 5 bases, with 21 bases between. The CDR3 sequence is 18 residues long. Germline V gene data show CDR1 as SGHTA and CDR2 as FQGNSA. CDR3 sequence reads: CASSLVSFVRELNNEQFF. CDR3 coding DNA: TGTGCCAGCAGCTTAGTGAGTTTTGTAAGGGAGTTAAACAATGAGCAGTTCTTC. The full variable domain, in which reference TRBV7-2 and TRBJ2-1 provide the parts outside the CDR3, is GAGVSQSPSNKVTEKGKDVELRCDPISGHTALYWYRQSLGQGLEFLIYFQGNSAPDKSGLPSDRFSAERTGGSVSTLTIQRTQQEDSAVYLCASSLVSFVRELNNEQFFGPGTRLTVL.

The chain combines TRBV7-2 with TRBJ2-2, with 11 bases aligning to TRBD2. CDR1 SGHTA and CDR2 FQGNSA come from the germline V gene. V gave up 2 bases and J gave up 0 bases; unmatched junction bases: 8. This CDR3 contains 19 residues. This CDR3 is CASSLFLAGGVSNTGELFF. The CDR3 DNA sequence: TGTGCCAGCAGCTTATTCCTAGCGGGGGGCGTATCGAACACCGGGGAGCTGTTTTTT.

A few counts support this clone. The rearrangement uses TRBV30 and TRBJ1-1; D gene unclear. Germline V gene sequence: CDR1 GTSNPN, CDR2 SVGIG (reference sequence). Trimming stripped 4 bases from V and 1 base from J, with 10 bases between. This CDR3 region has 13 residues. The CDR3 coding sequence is TGTGCCTGGACTGGAGTGTCGAACACTGAAGCTTTCTTT. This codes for CAWTGVSNTEAFF. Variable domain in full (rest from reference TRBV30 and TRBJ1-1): SQTIHQWPATLVQPVGSPLSLECTVEGTSNPNLYWYRQAAGRGLQLLFYSVGIGQISSEVPQNLSASRPQDRQFILSSKKLLLSDSGFYLCAWTGVSNTEAFFGQGTRLTVV.

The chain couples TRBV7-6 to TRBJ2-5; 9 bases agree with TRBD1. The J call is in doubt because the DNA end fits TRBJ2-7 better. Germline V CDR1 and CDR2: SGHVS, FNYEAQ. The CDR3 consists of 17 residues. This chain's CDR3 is CASSLVTGTGIAYEQYF. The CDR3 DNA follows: TGTGCCAGCAGCTTAGTGACCGGGACAGGGATCGCCTACGAGCAGTACTTC.

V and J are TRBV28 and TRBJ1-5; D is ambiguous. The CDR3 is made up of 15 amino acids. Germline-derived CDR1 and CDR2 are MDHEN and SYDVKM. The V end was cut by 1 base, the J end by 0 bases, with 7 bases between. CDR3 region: CASSLSVPSNQPQHF. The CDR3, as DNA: TGTGCCAGCAGTTTATCGGTCCCTAGCAATCAGCCCCAGCATTTT.

The CDR3 DNA is TGTGCCATCAGTGCCCTGGGACTAGCGGCTAACACCGGGGAGCTGTTTTTT. Protein sequence: CAISALGLAANTGELFF. The chain has TRBV10-3 and TRBJ2-2, with 11 bases identical to TRBD2. Germline loops: CDR1 ENHRY, CDR2 SYGVKD. CDR3 size: 17 residues. With V trimmed by 4 bases and J by 2 bases, 6 bases remained unmatched.

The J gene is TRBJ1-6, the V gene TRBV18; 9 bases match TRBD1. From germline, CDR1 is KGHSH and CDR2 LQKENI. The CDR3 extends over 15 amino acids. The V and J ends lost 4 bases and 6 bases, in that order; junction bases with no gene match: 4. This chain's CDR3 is CASSLGTGPNSPLHF. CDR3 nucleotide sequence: TGTGCCAGCTCACTAGGGACAGGGCCTAATTCACCCCTCCACTTT.

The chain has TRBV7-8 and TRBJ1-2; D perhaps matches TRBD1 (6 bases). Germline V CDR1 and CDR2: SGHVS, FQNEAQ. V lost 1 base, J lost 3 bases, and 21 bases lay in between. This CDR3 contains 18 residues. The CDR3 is CASSLESWKTGQDYGYTF. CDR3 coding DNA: TGTGCCAGCAGCTTAGAATCTTGGAAAACAGGGCAGGACTATGGCTACACCTTC.

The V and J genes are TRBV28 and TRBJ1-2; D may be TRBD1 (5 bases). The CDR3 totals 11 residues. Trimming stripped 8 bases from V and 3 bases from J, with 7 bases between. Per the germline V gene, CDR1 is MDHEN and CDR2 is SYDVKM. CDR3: CASGAHYGYTF. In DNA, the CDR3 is TGTGCCAGCGGGGCCCACTATGGCTACACCTTC.

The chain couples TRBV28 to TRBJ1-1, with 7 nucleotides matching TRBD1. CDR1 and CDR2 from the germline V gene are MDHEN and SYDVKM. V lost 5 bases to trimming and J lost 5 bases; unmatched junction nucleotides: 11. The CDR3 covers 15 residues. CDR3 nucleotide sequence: TGTGCCAGCAGTCGCGTCACAGGGGCGGGTACTGAAGCTTTCTTT. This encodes CASSRVTGAGTEAFF.

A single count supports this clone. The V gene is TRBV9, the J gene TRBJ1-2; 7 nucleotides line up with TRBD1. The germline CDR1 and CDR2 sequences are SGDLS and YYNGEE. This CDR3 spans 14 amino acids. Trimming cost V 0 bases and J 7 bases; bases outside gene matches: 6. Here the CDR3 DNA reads TGTGCCAGCAGCGTAGCCCCGACAGGGTTTGGCTACACCTTC. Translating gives CASSVAPTGFGYTF.

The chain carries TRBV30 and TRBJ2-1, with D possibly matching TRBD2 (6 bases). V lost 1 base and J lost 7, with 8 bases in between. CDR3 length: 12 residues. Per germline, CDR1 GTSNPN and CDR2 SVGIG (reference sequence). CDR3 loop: CAWSARGNEQFF. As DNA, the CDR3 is TGTGCCTGGAGTGCCCGGGGGAATGAGCAGTTCTTC.

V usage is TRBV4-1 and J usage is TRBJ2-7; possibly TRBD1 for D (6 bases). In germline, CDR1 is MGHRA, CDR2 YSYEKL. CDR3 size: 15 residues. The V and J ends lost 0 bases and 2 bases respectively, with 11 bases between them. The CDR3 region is CASSQDQGTPYEQYF. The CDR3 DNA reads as TGCGCCAGCAGCCAAGATCAGGGGACACCCTACGAGCAGTACTTC.

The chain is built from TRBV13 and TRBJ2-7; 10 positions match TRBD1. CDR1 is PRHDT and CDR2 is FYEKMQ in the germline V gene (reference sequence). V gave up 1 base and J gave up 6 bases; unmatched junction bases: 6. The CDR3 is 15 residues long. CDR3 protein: CASSLAGTGDFEQYF. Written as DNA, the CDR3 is TGTGCCAGCAGCTTAGCCGGGACAGGGGATTTCGAGCAGTACTTC.

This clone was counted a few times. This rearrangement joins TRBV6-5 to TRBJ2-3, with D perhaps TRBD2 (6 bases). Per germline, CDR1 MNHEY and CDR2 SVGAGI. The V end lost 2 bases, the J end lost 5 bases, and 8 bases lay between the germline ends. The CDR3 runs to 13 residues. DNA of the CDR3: TGTGCCAGCAGTTACCGGGGAGGAGATACGCAGTATTTT. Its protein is CASSYRGGDTQYF.

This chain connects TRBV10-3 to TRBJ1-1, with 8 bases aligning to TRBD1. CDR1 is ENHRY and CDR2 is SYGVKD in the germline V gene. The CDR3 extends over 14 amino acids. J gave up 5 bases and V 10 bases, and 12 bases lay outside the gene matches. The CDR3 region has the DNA TGTGCCACTTCATTAGGACAGGGAGGTACTGAAGCTTTCTTT. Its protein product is CATSLGQGGTEAFF.

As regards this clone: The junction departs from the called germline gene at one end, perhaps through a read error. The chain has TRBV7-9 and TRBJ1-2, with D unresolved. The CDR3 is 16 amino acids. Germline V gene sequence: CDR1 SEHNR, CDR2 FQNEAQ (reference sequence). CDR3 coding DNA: TGTTCCAGCAGCTTCGGTCTGGCAGGAGGGCCCTATGGCTACACCTTC. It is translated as CSSSFGLAGGPYGYTF. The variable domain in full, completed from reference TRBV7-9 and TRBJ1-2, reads DTGVSQNPRHKITKRGQNVTFRCDPISEHNRLYWYRQTLGQGPEFLTYFQNEAQLEKSRLLSDRFSAERPKGSFSTLEIQRTEQGDSAMYLCSSSFGLAGGPYGYTFGSGTRLTVV.